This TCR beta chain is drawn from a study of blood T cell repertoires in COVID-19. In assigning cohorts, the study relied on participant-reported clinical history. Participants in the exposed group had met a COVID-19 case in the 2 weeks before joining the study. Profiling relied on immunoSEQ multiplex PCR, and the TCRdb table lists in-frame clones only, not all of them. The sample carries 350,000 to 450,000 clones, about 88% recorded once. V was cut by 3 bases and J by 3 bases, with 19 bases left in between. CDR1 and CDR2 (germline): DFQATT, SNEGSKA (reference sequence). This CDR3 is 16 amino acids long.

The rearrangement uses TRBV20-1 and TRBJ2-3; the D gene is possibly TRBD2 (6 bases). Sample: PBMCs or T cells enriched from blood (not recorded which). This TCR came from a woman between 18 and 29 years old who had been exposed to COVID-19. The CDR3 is CSASRRRDGGTDTQYF. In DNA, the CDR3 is TGCAGTGCTAGTCGAAGGCGGGATGGCGGGACAGATACGCAGTATTTT.